This TCR beta chain comes out of a study of blood T cell repertoires in COVID-19. Study-level information: From the United States, Italy and Spain came samples of acute and convalescent COVID-19.

Clones were read by immunoSEQ multiplex PCR, and TCRdb kept only the in-frame ones, dropping some. The data contain roughly 100,000 clones, roughly 80% of them seen just once; the ten biggest clones take up around 5%. The V end was cut by 4 bases, the J end by 4 bases, with 16 bases between. CDR1 SNHLY and CDR2 FYNNEI come from the germline V gene. The CDR3 runs to 16 residues. The clonotype was recovered from a man at least 80 years old with COVID-19, enrolled during active disease. This chain joins TRBV2 and TRBJ2-2; TRBD2 is a possible D gene (6 bases). Sequenced: peripheral blood. DNA of the CDR3: TGTGCCAGCAGTGCCCCGGGACTCGGGGGCACCGGGGAGCTGTTTTTT. Protein product: CASSAPGLGGTGELFF.